This entry lists 12 T cell receptor beta chains sequenced from one sample in a study of blood T cell repertoires in COVID-19. Sequencing used immunoSEQ multiplex PCR; TCRdb keeps in-frame clones, though not all of them. Counted here are approximately 480,000 clones, roughly 90% occurring once; the ten biggest clones make up under 0.75%. Sequencing was performed on PBMCs or T cells enriched from blood (not recorded which). These receptors originate from a young woman who had recovered from COVID-19.

This chain uses TRBV18 with TRBJ2-6; unclear D gene. The CDR3 is 16 amino acids. The ends were cut back, 2 bases at V and 0 bases at J, with 8 bases in the middle. Germline CDR1 and CDR2: KGHSH and LQKENI. The CDR3 nucleotides read TGTGCCAGCTCACCATATCGGAGCTCTGGGGCCAACGTCCTGACTTTC. Amino acids: CASSPYRSSGANVLTF.

This clone was seen once. The rearrangement joins TRBV4-1 to TRBJ2-2; 12 bases fit TRBD2. With V trimmed by 2 bases and J by 2 bases, 9 bases remained unmatched. The germline V gene has CDR1 MGHRA and CDR2 YSYEKL. This CDR3 is built from 19 residues. This CDR3 reads CASSQIRASGGGNTGELFF. CDR3 sequence (DNA): TGCGCCAGCAGCCAAATTCGGGCTAGCGGGGGGGGAAACACCGGGGAGCTGTTTTTT.

The V gene is TRBV28, the J gene TRBJ1-1; the D gene is possibly TRBD1 (6 bases). Germline CDR1 reads MDHEN; CDR2 reads SYDVKM. The CDR3 contains 16 residues. Trimming took off 7 bases at V and 0 bases at J, with 18 bases between the two ends. The CDR3 reads CASILGGRGMNTEAFF. The CDR3 bases are TGTGCCAGCATCCTGGGAGGGAGGGGGATGAACACTGAAGCTTTCTTT.

The chain combines TRBV11-2 with TRBJ2-1, with TRBD1 identical over 12 bases. The CDR3 runs 15 residues. Germline CDR1 is SGHAT and CDR2 is FQNNGV. The V and J ends lost 5 bases and 8 bases, in that order; junction bases with no gene match: 7. The CDR3 protein is CASSHRDRGQDEQFF. CDR3 coding DNA: TGTGCCAGCAGCCACCGGGACAGGGGGCAGGATGAGCAGTTCTTC.

The genes are TRBV12-5 and TRBJ1-4; D perhaps matches TRBD1 (5 bases). Trimming took 0 bases from V and 3 from J, leaving 8 bases between them. This CDR3 is 15 amino acids long. The germline CDR1 and CDR2 sequences are LGHNT and FRNRAP. CDR3 sequence (DNA): TGTGCTAGTGGTTTGGTGGGGCGGTCTAATGAAAAACTGTTTTTT. Encoded protein: CASGLVGRSNEKLFF. Full variable domain (outside the CDR3, taken from reference TRBV12-5 and TRBJ1-4): DARVTQTPRHKVTEMGQEVTMRCQPILGHNTVFWYRQTMMQGLELLAYFRNRAPLDDSGMPKDRFSAEMPDATLATLKIQPSEPRDSAVYFCASGLVGRSNEKLFFGSGTQLSVL.

The CDR3 DNA reads TGCGCCAGCAGCCAAATGACATTTTCCAAGGCGAATGGCTACACCTTC. This translates into CASSQMTFSKANGYTF. The chain employs TRBV4-1 and TRBJ1-2, with no clear D. The length of the CDR3 is 16 residues. With 2 bases removed from V and 6 bases from J, the gap between germline ends came to 19 bases. Per the germline V gene, CDR1 is MGHRA and CDR2 is YSYEKL.

This chain uses TRBV5-1 with TRBJ2-3; the D gene is possibly TRBD2 (7 bases). The length of the CDR3 is 14 residues. Germline CDR1 is SGHRS and CDR2 is YFSETQ. V dropped 0 bases and J dropped 5 bases, with 10 bases sitting between them. This chain's CDR3 is CASSLAGEGDTQYF. The CDR3, as DNA: TGCGCCAGCAGCTTGGCAGGGGAGGGAGATACGCAGTATTTT.

The chain couples TRBV20-1 to TRBJ1-3; TRBD1 agrees at 9 bases. After removal of 3 bases from V and 3 bases from J, the junction contained 6 bases not matched to a gene. The germline CDR1 and CDR2 sequences are DFQATT and SNEGSKA (reference sequence). This CDR3 is built from 15 residues. For the CDR3, the DNA is TGCAGTGCTAGTACAGGGGGCCTTTTTGGAAACACCATATATTTT. Its protein is CSASTGGLFGNTIYF.

This sequence joins TRBV7-9 and TRBJ1-5; D is perhaps TRBD1 (5 bases). CDR3 length equals 12 residues. Germline CDR1 is SEHNR and CDR2 is FQNEAQ (reference sequence). Trimming shortened V by 5 bases and J by 7 bases, and 9 bases separated the two germline ends. CDR3 region: CASSRDSQPQHF. In DNA form, the CDR3 reads TGTGCCAGCAGCCGGGACTCACAGCCCCAGCATTTT. Full variable domain (outside the CDR3, taken from reference TRBV7-9 and TRBJ1-5): DTGVSQNPRHKITKRGQNVTFRCDPISEHNRLYWYRQTLGQGPEFLTYFQNEAQLEKSRLLSDRFSAERPKGSFSTLEIQRTEQGDSAMYLCASSRDSQPQHFGDGTRLSIL.

This clone occurred once. V is TRBV12-3 or TRBV12-4 and J is TRBJ1-2; TRBD1 matches 8 bases. The CDR3 contains 13 residues. Trimming took 4 bases from V and 3 from J; bases not matched to a gene: 1. The CDR3 here is CASSSTGDYGYTF. DNA for the CDR3: TGTGCCAGCAGTTCGACAGGGGACTATGGCTACACCTTC.

The chain is built from TRBV4-1 and TRBJ2-1; D gene ambiguous. V lost 3 bases, J lost 7 bases, and 10 bases lay in between. The CDR3 extends over 13 amino acids. CDR1 is MGHRA, CDR2 YSYEKL, per germline. CDR3 nucleotide sequence: TGCGCCAGCAGCCATCCCCGGTCGAATGAGCAGTTCTTC. Residues: CASSHPRSNEQFF.

This clone was detected once. The chain carries TRBV6-6 and TRBJ2-7; TRBD1 aligns across 11 bases. V shed 1 base, J shed 4 bases, and the junction held 6 bases outside the gene matches. The CDR3 contains 16 residues. CDR1 is MNHNY and CDR2 is SVGAGI in the germline V gene (reference sequence). The CDR3 spells CASSYYAGTGGYEQYF. The CDR3 DNA reads TGTGCCAGCAGTTACTATGCCGGGACAGGGGGGTACGAGCAGTACTTC.